This T cell receptor (beta chain) was captured by sequencing in a study of blood T cell repertoires in COVID-19 (dated by TCRdb to 2018 to 2020). With respect to the entire study: Samples from collaborators originated in the United States, Italy and Spain and spanned both the acute and convalescent phases of COVID-19. The material from the prospective study consisted of cDNA or gDNA derived from T cells, B-cell-depleted T cells, or PBMCs. The dataset comprised deeply sampled blood TCRbeta repertoires from subjects exposed to, actively infected with, or recovered from COVID-19. The repertoires were made available in a free public database intended to serve as a resource for research on the immune response to SARS-CoV-2. The samples were drawn from the first 160 participants of the ongoing ImmuneRACE study and from over a thousand subjects provided by 6 global collaborators. Nearly every sample came with metadata listing a de-identified subject ID, COVID-19 status, age in years and sex. HLA class I and class II types, where available, came from metadata supplied by the sample provider rather than from assay-based typing. Study-level results and caveats: The amount of clinical and demographic metadata varied by source and participant and was provided uncurated.

In regard to this clone: What antigen it recognizes has not been identified. No base quality values were provided; no much bigger clone lies one nucleotide off.

Relative to germline, V is missing 0 bases and J is missing 4 bases, with 5 bases of the junction outside any gene match. Its CDR3 holds 14 amino acids, cysteine through phenylalanine. Just CDR3 DNA is preserved here, 42 bases in frame from base 1. As encoded in the germline V gene, CDR1 is SQVTM while CDR2 is ANQGSEA. TCRbeta CDR3 regions were amplified from genomic DNA by means of the immunoSEQ Assay, a bias-controlled multiplex PCR. Per the authors' processing: Nucleated cell counts per sample were estimated from amplification of reference gene primers within the assay. To quantify the absolute abundance of each unique TCRbeta CDR3 rearrangement, sequence reads were collapsed and filtered. Productive Simpson clonality was computed per sample as the square root of Simpson's diversity index over productive rearrangements. Held by TCRdb, this immuneACCESS table contains in-frame sequences only and omits some clones. Under half of the omission traces to an unresolved V gene where checked; the cause of the rest is unknown. From that table come the V and J calls and clone size; the DNA was used to work out D and trimming. The sample has roughly 260,000 clones on record, more than 75% of them singletons. The biggest ten clones account for under 3% of the sample.

Participants in the prospective study were aged about 18 to 89 years, lived in 20 to 30 United States geographic areas, and enrolled through a virtual design. In the prospective study, cohorts were assigned on the basis of participant-reported clinical history obtained from a screening survey and a study questionnaire. Recovered participants in ImmuneRACE Cohort 3 were defined by two consecutive negative NP/OP PCR tests, clearance by a healthcare professional, or resolution of symptoms. In the prospective study, mobile phlebotomists collected whole blood, serum and a nasopharyngeal or oropharyngeal swab from each participant. Participants in the prospective study had the option to provide additional blood draws and questionnaires over a 2-month period. Before DNA extraction, blood samples from the prospective study were shipped at room temperature or frozen.

In this chain, TRBV29-1 is recombined with TRBJ2-5, and TRBD1 matches 7 of the central bases. The sequencing sample was made of PBMCs or T cells enriched from blood (not recorded which). The clonotype originates from a woman younger than 35 who had recovered from COVID-19. The CDR3 protein: CSVEEGQWGETQYF. The sequenced DNA: TGCAGCGTTGAAGAGGGACAGTGGGGAGAGACCCAGTACTTC.